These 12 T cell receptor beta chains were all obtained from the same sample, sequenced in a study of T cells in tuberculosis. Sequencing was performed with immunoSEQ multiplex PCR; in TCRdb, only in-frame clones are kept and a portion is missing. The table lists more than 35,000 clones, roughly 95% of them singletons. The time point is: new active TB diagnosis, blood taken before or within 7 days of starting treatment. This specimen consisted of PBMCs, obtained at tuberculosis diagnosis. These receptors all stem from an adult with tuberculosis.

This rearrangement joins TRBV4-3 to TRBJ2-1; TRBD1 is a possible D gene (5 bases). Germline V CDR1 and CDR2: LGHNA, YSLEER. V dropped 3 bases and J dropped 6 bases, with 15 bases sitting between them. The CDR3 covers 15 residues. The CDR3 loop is CASSQGTWGTNEQFF. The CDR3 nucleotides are TGCGCCAGCAGCCAGGGTACCTGGGGCACCAATGAGCAGTTCTTC.

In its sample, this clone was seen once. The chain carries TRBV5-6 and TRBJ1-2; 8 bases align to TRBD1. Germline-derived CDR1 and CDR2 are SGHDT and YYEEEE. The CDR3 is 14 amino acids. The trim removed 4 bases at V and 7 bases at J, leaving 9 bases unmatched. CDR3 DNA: TGTGCCAGCAGCACTCAGGACAGGGAAGGTGGCTACACCTTC. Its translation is CASSTQDREGGYTF.

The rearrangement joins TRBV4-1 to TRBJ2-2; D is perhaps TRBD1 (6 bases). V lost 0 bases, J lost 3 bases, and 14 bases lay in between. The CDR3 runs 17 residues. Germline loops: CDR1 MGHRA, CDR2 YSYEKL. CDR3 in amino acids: CASSQEWQGFYTGELFF. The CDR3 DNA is TGCGCCAGCAGCCAAGAATGGCAGGGGTTTTACACCGGGGAGCTGTTTTTT.

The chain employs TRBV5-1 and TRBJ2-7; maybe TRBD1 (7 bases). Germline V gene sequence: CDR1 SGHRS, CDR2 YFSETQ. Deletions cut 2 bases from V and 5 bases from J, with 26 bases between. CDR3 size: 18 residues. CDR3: CASSFSESRGRGADEQYF. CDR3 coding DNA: TGCGCCAGCAGCTTTTCCGAATCCCGCGGCAGGGGGGCGGACGAGCAGTACTTC.

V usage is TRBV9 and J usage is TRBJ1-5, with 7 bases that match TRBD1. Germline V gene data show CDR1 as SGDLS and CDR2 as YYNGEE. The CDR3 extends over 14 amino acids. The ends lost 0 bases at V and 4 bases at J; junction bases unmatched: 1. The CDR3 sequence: CASSVGDSNQPQHF. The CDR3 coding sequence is TGTGCCAGCAGCGTAGGGGACAGTAATCAGCCCCAGCATTTT.

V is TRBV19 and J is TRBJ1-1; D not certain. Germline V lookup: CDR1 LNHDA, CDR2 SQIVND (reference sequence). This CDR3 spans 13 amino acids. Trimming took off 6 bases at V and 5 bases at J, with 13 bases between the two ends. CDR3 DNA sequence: TGTGCCAGTAGCAAAGCGAGGTGGACTGAAGCTTTCTTT. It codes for CASSKARWTEAFF.

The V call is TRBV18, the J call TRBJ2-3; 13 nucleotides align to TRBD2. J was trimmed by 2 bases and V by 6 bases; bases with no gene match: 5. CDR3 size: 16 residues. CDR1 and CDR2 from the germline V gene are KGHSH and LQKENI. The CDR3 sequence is CASSPTSGGATDTQYF. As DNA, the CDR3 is TGTGCCAGCTCCCCTACTAGCGGGGGGGCCACAGATACGCAGTATTTT.

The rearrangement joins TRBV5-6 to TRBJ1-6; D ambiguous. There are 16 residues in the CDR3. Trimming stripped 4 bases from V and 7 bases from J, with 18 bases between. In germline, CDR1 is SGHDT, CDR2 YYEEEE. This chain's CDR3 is CASSPRTVRVNSPLHF. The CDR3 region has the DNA TGTGCCAGCAGCCCTAGGACTGTGCGCGTCAATTCACCCCTCCACTTT.

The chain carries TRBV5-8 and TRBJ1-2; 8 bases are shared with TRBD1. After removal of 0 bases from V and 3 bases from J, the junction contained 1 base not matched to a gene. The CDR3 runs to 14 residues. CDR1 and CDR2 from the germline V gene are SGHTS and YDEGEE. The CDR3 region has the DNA TGTGCCAGCAGCTTGGACAGGGGGGACTATGGCTACACCTTC. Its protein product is CASSLDRGDYGYTF.

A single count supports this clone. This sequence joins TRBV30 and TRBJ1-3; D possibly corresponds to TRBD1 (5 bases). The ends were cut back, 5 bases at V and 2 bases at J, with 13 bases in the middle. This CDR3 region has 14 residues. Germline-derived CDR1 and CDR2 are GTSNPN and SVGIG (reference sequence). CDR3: CAWGQQGTGNTIYF. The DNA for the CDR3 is TGTGCCTGGGGCCAGCAGGGAACTGGAAACACCATATATTTT.

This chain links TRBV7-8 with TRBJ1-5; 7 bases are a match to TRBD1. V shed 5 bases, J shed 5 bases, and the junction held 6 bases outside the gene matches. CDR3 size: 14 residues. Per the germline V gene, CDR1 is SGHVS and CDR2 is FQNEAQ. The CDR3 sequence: CASSPRQGYQPQHF. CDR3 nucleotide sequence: TGTGCCAGCAGCCCCAGACAGGGATATCAGCCCCAGCATTTT.

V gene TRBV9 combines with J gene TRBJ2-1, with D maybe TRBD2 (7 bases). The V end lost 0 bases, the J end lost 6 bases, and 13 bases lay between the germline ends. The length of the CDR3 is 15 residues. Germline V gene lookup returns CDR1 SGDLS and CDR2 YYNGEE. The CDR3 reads CASSVEGGYVNEQFF. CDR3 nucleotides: TGTGCCAGCAGCGTAGAGGGGGGGTACGTCAATGAGCAGTTCTTC.